Listed below are T cell receptor beta chains from one sample, sequenced in a study of blood T cell repertoires in COVID-19. Produced via immunoSEQ multiplex PCR; TCRdb's table is partial and in-frame only. The sample holds 140,000 to 150,000 clones, around 86% seen once. Sequenced input: PBMCs or T cells enriched from blood (not recorded which). These receptors originate from a man aged 55 to 70 who had recovered from COVID-19. Each CDR3 is given with its conserved first and last residue. D genes are given only for firm matches. Not all rows give a size; the values are once, few, many and, for expanded clones, a class.

v_gene	j_gene	abundance	len	d_gene	CDR3aa	CDR3nt
TRBV20-1	TRBJ1-1	-	10	-	CSARDHEAFF	TGCAGTGCTAGAGATCATGAAGCTTTCTTT
TRBV7-9	TRBJ1-5	-	13	TRBD1	CASSPGGTQPQHF	TGTGCCAGCAGCCCAGGGGGTACTCAGCCCCAGCATTTT
TRBV7-6	TRBJ2-7	-	11	-	CASARGYEQYF	TGTGCCAGCGCAAGAGGCTACGAGCAGTACTTC
TRBV27	TRBJ2-2	-	14	-	CASSPNTGTGELFF	TGTGCCAGCAGTCCAAACACAGGGACCGGGGAGCTGTTTTTT
TRBV20-1	TRBJ2-1	-	12	TRBD2	CSASWGSSGIIF	TGCAGTGCTAGTTGGGGGAGTAGCGGGATTATCTTC
TRBV15	TRBJ1-4	-	17	-	CATSRVKGVRTNEKLFF	TGTGCCACCAGCAGAGTTAAGGGGGTACGGACTAATGAAAAACTGTTTTTT
TRBV5-1	TRBJ2-7	-	16	-	CASSLDVQGSRYEQYF	TGCGCCAGCAGCTTGGACGTTCAGGGCTCCAGGTACGAGCAGTACTTC
TRBV7-7	TRBJ2-2	-	15	-	CASSLSRVNTGELFF	TGTGCTAGCAGCTTAAGTCGGGTGAACACCGGGGAGCTGTTTTTT
TRBV27	TRBJ2-3	-	17	TRBD2	CASRIRDLAGGSDTQYF	TGTGCCAGCAGAATAAGAGATTTAGCGGGGGGTTCAGATACGCAGTATTTT
TRBV7-3	TRBJ2-2	-	16	-	CASSPPGGANTGELFF	TGTGCCAGCAGCCCCCCCGGGGGTGCGAACACCGGGGAGCTGTTTTTT
TRBV7-3	TRBJ2-3	-	13	-	CASGSGPTDTQYF	TGTGCCAGCGGGAGCGGCCCCACAGATACGCAGTATTTT
TRBV28	TRBJ2-7	few	15	TRBD2	CASSLSPAGGWEQYF	TGTGCCAGCAGTTTAAGCCCAGCGGGAGGGTGGGAGCAGTACTTC
TRBV6-5	TRBJ1-5	-	14	-	CASSTGRSNQPQHF	TGTGCCAGCAGTACAGGGCGGTCTAATCAGCCCCAGCATTTT
TRBV5-1	TRBJ2-1	-	15	TRBD1	CASSLLGTGNNEQFF	TGCGCCAGCAGCTTGTTAGGGACAGGGAACAATGAGCAGTTCTTC
TRBV4-2	TRBJ2-1	-	16	-	CASSPGDSTSYNEQFF	TGTGCCAGCAGCCCGGGGGACAGTACCTCCTACAATGAGCAGTTCTTC
TRBV14	TRBJ2-3	-	16	-	CASSHLRGKGTDTQYF	TGTGCCAGCAGCCATCTTCGAGGGAAGGGCACAGATACGCAGTATTTT
TRBV3-1/TRBV3-2	TRBJ2-7	-	14	-	CASSPDGGPYEQYF	TGTGCCAGCAGCCCCGATGGGGGCCCCTACGAGCAGTACTTC
TRBV3-1/TRBV3-2	TRBJ1-4	once	12	-	CASSGGGEKLFF	TGTGCCAGCAGCGGCGGCGGCGAAAAACTGTTTTTT
TRBV15	TRBJ2-7	-	13	-	CATSRERVGEQYF	TGTGCCACCAGCAGAGAGAGGGTGGGCGAGCAGTACTTC
TRBV30	TRBJ2-7	-	12	-	CAWSVYSSQQYF	TGTGCCTGGAGTGTTTACAGTTCCCAGCAGTACTTC
TRBV28	TRBJ1-3	-	13	TRBD1	CASRTGAGNTIYF	TGTGCCAGCAGGACAGGGGCTGGAAACACCATATATTTT
TRBV9	TRBJ1-5	-	13	-	CASSVHQGQPQHF	TGTGCCAGCAGCGTACACCAGGGTCAGCCCCAGCATTTT
TRBV5-1	TRBJ2-2	few	16	TRBD2	CASSSSGGLNTGELFF	TGCGCCAGCAGCTCTAGCGGGGGCCTAAACACCGGGGAGCTGTTTTTT
TRBV7-9	TRBJ1-4	-	16	-	CASSLARGGRDEKLFF	TGTGCCAGCAGCTTAGCGCGCGGGGGGCGCGATGAAAAACTGTTTTTT
TRBV7-2	TRBJ2-1	-	15	TRBD2	CASSLEGTTYNEQFF	TGTGCCAGCAGCTTAGAAGGGACTACCTACAATGAGCAGTTCTTC
TRBV10-1	TRBJ2-7	-	14	TRBD2	CASSRSGIWDEQYF	TGCGCCAGCAGTCGTAGCGGGATTTGGGACGAGCAGTACTTC
TRBV4-1	TRBJ1-1	-	14	-	CASSQDGRNTEAFF	TGCGCCAGCAGCCAAGATGGCAGGAACACTGAAGCTTTCTTT
TRBV18	TRBJ1-2	-	15	TRBD1	CASSPGGQDIYGYTF	TGTGCCAGCTCACCGGGAGGACAGGACATCTATGGCTACACCTTC
TRBV5-1	TRBJ2-1	-	14	TRBD2	CASSGGLAGNEQFF	TGCGCCAGCAGCGGGGGACTAGCGGGAAATGAGCAGTTCTTC
TRBV19	TRBJ2-3	-	13	-	CASSWPSTDTQYF	TGTGCCAGTAGTTGGCCATCCACAGATACGCAGTATTTT
TRBV29-1	TRBJ2-7	-	15	TRBD2	CSVVGTSGSFHEQYF	TGCAGCGTAGTGGGCACTAGCGGGAGTTTCCACGAGCAGTACTTC
TRBV2	TRBJ1-4	few	15	-	CASSPQGRTNEKLFF	TGTGCCAGCAGTCCCCAGGGGCGGACTAATGAAAAACTGTTTTTT
TRBV10-3	TRBJ1-2	once	15	TRBD1	CAISESQTGNYGYTF	TGTGCCATCAGTGAGTCGCAGACAGGGAACTATGGCTACACCTTC
TRBV7-9	TRBJ1-5	-	12	-	CASSGSNQPQHF	TGTGCCAGCAGCGGCAGCAATCAGCCCCAGCATTTT
TRBV5-4	TRBJ2-3	-	16	TRBD2	CASSPKDSGRRDTQYF	TGTGCCAGCAGCCCAAAAGATAGCGGGAGGAGGGATACGCAGTATTTT
TRBV9	TRBJ2-3	-	15	-	CASSGDKTSTDTQYF	TGTGCCAGCAGCGGGGACAAGACTAGCACAGATACGCAGTATTTT
TRBV12-3/TRBV12-4	TRBJ1-5	-	12	-	CASSTGYQPQHF	TGTGCCAGCAGCACAGGTTATCAGCCCCAGCATTTT
TRBV6-1	TRBJ2-7	-	18	-	CASSEAQFNVGGIYEQYF	TGTGCCAGCAGTGAAGCGCAATTCAATGTCGGGGGAATCTACGAGCAGTACTTC
TRBV30	TRBJ1-1	-	14	-	CAWSVALMNTEAFF	TGTGCCTGGAGTGTGGCCCTCATGAACACTGAAGCTTTCTTT
TRBV6-1	TRBJ1-3	-	18	TRBD1	CASSEFSGGELSGNTIYF	TGTGCCAGCAGTGAATTTTCAGGGGGCGAATTGTCTGGAAACACCATATATTTT
TRBV2	TRBJ1-4	-	13	-	CASSETPRGSFVF	TGTGCCAGCAGTGAAACCCCCCGAGGCAGTTTCGTTTTT